The 22 T cell receptor beta chains presented below share a single source sample, sequenced in a study of type 1 and type 2 diabetes patients. The PCR template was genomic DNA. A primer set of 30 forward and 13 reverse primers amplified the CDR3. Via MiXCR, TCRdb re-called the multiplex PCR reads, giving one row per CDR3 protein. The data contain 270,000 or so distinct CDR3 sequences, more than 40% of them singletons. Sequences were obtained from peripheral blood mononuclear cells (PBMCs). The origin of the receptors is a man aged 18-30 years with type 2 diabetes.

Here the CDR3 reads CASSLEGEQAFF. Written as DNA, the CDR3 is TGCGCCAGCAGCTTGGAAGGGGAGCAAGCTTTCTTT. V usage is TRBV5-1 and J usage is TRBJ1-1; TRBD1 might be the D (5 bases). V lost 0 bases, J lost 9 bases, and 9 bases lay in between. The CDR3 is made up of 12 amino acids. In germline, CDR1 is SGHRS, CDR2 YFSETQ. Together with reference TRBV5-1 and TRBJ1-1, the CDR3 gives the full variable domain: KAGVTQTPRYLIKTRGQQVTLSCSPISGHRSVSWYQQTPGQGLQFLFEYFSETQRNKGNFPGRFSGRQFSNSRSEMNVSTLELGDSALYLCASSLEGEQAFFGQGTRLTVV.

This clonotype has a handful of counts. The V call is TRBV28, the J call TRBJ1-5; 9 positions match TRBD1. The trim removed 4 bases at V and 7 bases at J, leaving 8 bases unmatched. CDR1 is MDHEN, CDR2 SYDVKM, per germline. The CDR3 sequence is 15 residues long. The CDR3 DNA follows: TGTGCCAGCAGTTCGGGACAGGGAGTAGGGCAGCCCCAGCATTTT. Translated, it gives CASSSGQGVGQPQHF.

V usage is TRBV7-3 and J usage is TRBJ2-1; D may be TRBD2 (6 bases). This CDR3 has 15 amino acids. Trimming removed 5 bases at V and 0 bases at J, with 11 bases between. Germline V CDR1 and CDR2: SGHTA, FQGTGA. The CDR3 DNA reads TGTGCCAGCAGCCGCGGGGCTAGCTCCTACAATGAGCAGTTCTTC. This sequence encodes CASSRGASSYNEQFF.

This clonotype was seen more than once but under ten times. This chain uses TRBV27 with TRBJ1-5; D not certain. The V end was cut by 1 base, the J end by 0 bases, with 7 bases between. The CDR3 has 15 residues. The germline V gene has CDR1 MNHEY and CDR2 SMNVEV (reference sequence). In DNA form, the CDR3 reads TGTGCCAGCAGTTTATGGGCTAATAGCAATCAGCCCCAGCATTTT. Translated, it gives CASSLWANSNQPQHF.

This sequence joins TRBV14 and TRBJ2-7; D uncertain. V was trimmed by 3 bases and J by 7 bases, leaving 22 bases between them. CDR1 and CDR2 from the germline V gene are SGHDN and FVKESK. This CDR3 has 16 residues. The CDR3 DNA is TGTGCCAGCAGCCAGTGGGCAGACCCTCCCTACAATGAGCAGTACTTC. Encoded protein: CASSQWADPPYNEQYF.

Comments on this clonotype: The conserved phenylalanine or tryptophan is not found at the CDR3 terminus, so this likely reflects a read error. The chain carries TRBV7-2 and TRBJ1-3; D is undetermined. This CDR3 region has 16 residues. V gave up 1 base and J gave up 0 bases, with 10 bases separating them. Germline CDR1 and CDR2: SGHTA and FQGNSA. CDR3 sequence: CASSLDGQDSGNTIYL. In DNA, the CDR3 is TGTGCCAGCAGCTTAGATGGGCAGGACTCTGGAAACACCATATATCTT.

CDR3 sequence: CAWRQDVGDTQYF. The CDR3 nucleotides are TGTGCCTGGAGACAGGACGTCGGCGATACGCAGTATTTT. The V and J genes are TRBV30 and TRBJ2-3; tentatively, D is TRBD1 (5 bases). This CDR3 region has 13 residues. Germline CDR1 GTSNPN, CDR2 SVGIG (reference sequence). V lost 3 bases and J 6 bases, leaving 13 bases between the germline ends.

The genes are TRBV6-1 and TRBJ2-1; TRBD2 matches at 13 bases. The V gene's germline CDR1 is MNHNS and CDR2 SASEGT. V shed 10 bases and J 1 base; nucleotides not matched to a gene: 4. The CDR3 contains 15 residues. This chain's CDR3 is CAIGLAGESYNEQFF. The CDR3 DNA reads as TGTGCCATTGGACTAGCGGGAGAGTCCTACAATGAGCAGTTCTTC.

This clonotype was observed a handful of times. The gene calls are TRBV12-3 or TRBV12-4 and TRBJ1-6; D remains ambiguous. CDR3 length equals 16 residues. Trimming took 4 bases from V and 0 from J, leaving 10 bases between them. Here the CDR3 DNA reads TGTGCCAGCAGTTCCCCACTGAGCTCCTATAATTCACCCCTCCACTTT. This encodes CASSSPLSSYNSPLHF.

The rearrangement uses TRBV30 and TRBJ2-1; possible D gene TRBD1, 5 bases. Trimming stripped 3 bases from V and 0 bases from J, with 12 bases between. CDR3 size: 15 residues. The germline gives CDR1 GTSNPN, CDR2 SVGIG (reference sequence). The CDR3 reads CAWRGTGVSYNEQFF. In nucleotides, the CDR3 is TGTGCCTGGAGGGGTACAGGCGTCTCCTACAATGAGCAGTTCTTC.

The V call is TRBV7-8, the J call TRBJ2-7, with 9 nucleotides matching TRBD1. Germline loops: CDR1 SGHVS, CDR2 FQNEAQ. V shed 5 bases, J shed 4 bases, and the junction held 6 bases outside the gene matches. The CDR3 runs to 14 residues. For the CDR3, the DNA is TGTGCCAGCAGCCCAGGGACAGGGAAATACGAGCAGTACTTC. It yields the protein CASSPGTGKYEQYF.

This clonotype was seen many times. This chain uses TRBV30 with TRBJ2-7; D tentatively fits TRBD1 or TRBD2 (5 bases each). Germline CDR1 is GTSNPN and CDR2 is SVGIG (reference sequence). Trimming took off 0 bases at V and 6 bases at J, with 9 bases between the two ends. CDR3 length: 12 amino acids. CDR3 protein: CAWSVTGPEQYF. CDR3 nucleotides: TGTGCCTGGAGTGTAACGGGACCCGAGCAGTACTTC. Filled out from reference TRBV30 and TRBJ2-7, the complete variable domain reads SQTIHQWPATLVQPVGSPLSLECTVEGTSNPNLYWYRQAAGRGLQLLFYSVGIGQISSEVPQNLSASRPQDRQFILSSKKLLLSDSGFYLCAWSVTGPEQYFGPGTRLTVT.

The chain joins TRBV30 to TRBJ2-5; D is undetermined. The J call is in doubt because the DNA end fits TRBJ2-1 better. The CDR3 is made up of 15 amino acids. CDR1 GTSNPN and CDR2 SVGIG come from the germline V gene (reference sequence). The CDR3 nucleotides are TGTGCCTGGAGGGTCCTTACTGACCGCTACAATGAGCAGTTCTTC. Its protein product is CAWRVLTDRYNEQFF.

This clonotype came up once. This sequence joins TRBV5-5 and TRBJ1-1; 10 nucleotides agree with TRBD1. V lost 4 bases, J lost 1 base, and 13 bases stayed unmatched. Germline V gene data show CDR1 as SGHKS and CDR2 as YYEKEE (reference sequence). The CDR3 is made up of 18 amino acids. DNA for the CDR3: TGTGCCAGCAGCCCCGGGACAGGGGACTTAATCCCGAACACTGAAGCTTTCTTT. The encoded protein is CASSPGTGDLIPNTEAFF.

The chain has TRBV20-1 and TRBJ2-1; TRBD1 aligns across 9 bases. The CDR3 is 15 amino acids. The J segment lost 4 bases and the V segment lost 0 bases, leaving 4 bases of the junction unmatched. CDR1 DFQATT and CDR2 SNEGSKA come from the germline V gene (reference sequence). The CDR3 bases are TGCAGTGCTAGAGATCCTGGACAGGGGTACAATGAGCAGTTCTTC. Residues: CSARDPGQGYNEQFF.

This chain joins TRBV20-1 and TRBJ2-1; D uncertain. This CDR3 has 12 residues. Germline assignment: CDR1 DFQATT and CDR2 SNEGSKA (reference sequence). V lost 8 bases and J 6 bases, leaving 14 bases between the germline ends. CDR3 loop: CSIQLGRNEQFF. Here the CDR3 DNA reads TGCAGTATACAACTTGGGCGCAATGAGCAGTTCTTC.

This clonotype was counted many times. This chain's CDR3 is CAISETAGEVGYEQYF. As DNA, the CDR3 is TGTGCCATCAGTGAGACTGCGGGGGAGGTTGGCTACGAGCAGTACTTC. This rearrangement joins TRBV10-3 to TRBJ2-7; 7 bases are shared with TRBD2. This CDR3 comprises 16 residues. The J segment lost 3 bases and the V segment lost 2 bases, leaving 10 bases of the junction unmatched. CDR1 is ENHRY, CDR2 SYGVKD, per germline.

The chain links TRBV20-1 to TRBJ1-2; D unclear. Trimming left V 6 bases short and J 2 bases short, with 13 bases between. The CDR3 length is 13 residues. Germline loops: CDR1 DFQATT, CDR2 SNEGSKA (reference sequence). The CDR3 DNA sequence: TGCAGTGCCAACACCGGGGAAAACTATGGCTACACCTTC. Its protein product is CSANTGENYGYTF.

The chain uses TRBV19 and TRBJ2-3; D possibly corresponds to TRBD2 (5 bases). Deletions cut 3 bases from V and 2 bases from J, with 12 bases between. This CDR3 has 15 amino acids. Germline V CDR1 and CDR2: LNHDA, SQIVND (reference sequence). Written as DNA, the CDR3 is TGTGCCAGTAGTATTCTAGCCTCCCCCACAGATACGCAGTATTTT. Its translation is CASSILASPTDTQYF.

This clonotype has a handful of counts. J is TRBJ2-7 and V is TRBV27; D gene unclear. Germline values: CDR1 MNHEY, CDR2 SMNVEV (reference sequence). V lost 3 bases and J lost 6, with 12 bases in between. The CDR3 is 13 residues long. The CDR3 loop reads CASSFDSAAEQYF. CDR3 nucleotide sequence: TGTGCCAGCAGTTTTGATTCAGCCGCCGAGCAGTACTTC.

There are many counts of this clonotype. V gene TRBV2 combines with J gene TRBJ2-7; D is unresolved. The V and J ends lost 7 bases and 2 bases respectively, with 12 bases between them. The CDR3 consists of 13 residues. CDR1 is SNHLY and CDR2 is FYNNEI in the germline V gene. CDR3 sequence (DNA): TGTGCCAGCACCGGAGCCCAAACCTACGAGCAGTACTTC. Protein sequence: CASTGAQTYEQYF.

A few counts support this clonotype. The rearrangement links TRBV12-3 or TRBV12-4 to TRBJ1-5; no clear D. The CDR3 is 14 amino acids. Trimming left V 6 bases short and J 0 bases short, with 9 bases between. The CDR3 coding sequence is TGTGCCAGCAGCCCAATATATAGCAATCAGCCCCAGCATTTT. It translates to CASSPIYSNQPQHF.